The clone carrying this T cell receptor (beta chain) was seen more than once but under ten times. Germline CDR1 reads SGHVS; CDR2 reads FQNEAQ. The ends lost 5 bases at V and 0 bases at J; junction bases unmatched: 5. CDR3 length: 15 amino acids. TCRdb reprocessed the PCR reads via MiXCR and lists one record per CDR3 protein. In the table there are tens of thousands of distinct CDR3 sequences, less than 20% of which are singletons. The sample comes from a study of molecular identifiers for immune sequencing clone quantification. The TCR was taken from a human donor in good health. Some libraries in this study had Jurkat cell RNA spiked in. Sequenced sample: naive CD8+ T cells from blood, with Jurkat cell RNA spiked in. Sample subset: FACS-sorted CD8+CD4-CCR7+CD45RA+ naive T cells. This chain joins TRBV7-8 and TRBJ2-3, with 7 bases that match TRBD1. The CDR3 reads CASSPEGQSTDTQYF. The CDR3 region has the DNA TGTGCCAGCAGCCCAGAGGGACAGAGCACAGATACGCAGTATTTT.